This TCR beta chain was sequenced for a study of shared clonotypes between healthy human individuals. Clones were sequenced by immunoSEQ multiplex PCR, and TCRdb holds only the in-frame ones, with some missing. Among 2 million to 2.5 million clones, under 97% were seen once, and the ten largest hold roughly 0.13%. This clone was picked up one time. CDR1 is MNHEY, CDR2 SMNVEV, per germline (reference sequence). This CDR3 is 15 amino acids long. Between the trimmed V and J ends, which lost 2 bases and 7 bases, there was a span of 14 bases. Input material: naive CD4+ T cells sorted from blood. Indicated subset: CD45RA+ positively selected. The V gene is TRBV27, the J gene TRBJ1-4; D possibly corresponds to TRBD1 (5 bases). This clonotype was sampled from a man between 18 and 35 years old in good health. The CDR3 region has the DNA TGTGCCAGCAGTTTACAGGCCCTGGGGGGTGAAAAACTGTTTTTT. Encoded protein: CASSLQALGGEKLFF.